The clone carrying this T cell receptor (beta chain) was picked up many times. What it binds is unknown. Using genomic DNA as the template, TCR beta VDJ and CDR3 profiling was carried out. TCRdb independently ran MiXCR on the reads; one entry per CDR3 protein. The sample holds some 240,000 distinct CDR3 sequences, 34% seen once. The sample belongs to a study of CD8+CD57+ T cells in acquired aplastic anemia. Whole-study context: Sorting CD4+ and CD8+ cells gave DNA averaging approximately 3 ug. An average of around 11 million reads for CD4+ cells was obtained from healthy donors. Study-level findings and limits: Patients and healthy controls showed no significant CD8+ Simpson's diversity difference.

V dropped 1 base and J dropped 7 bases, with 10 bases sitting between them. The CDR3 sequence is 12 residues long. The V gene's germline CDR1 is DFQATT and CDR2 SNEGSKA (reference sequence). This chain uses TRBV20-1 with TRBJ1-2; no reliable D call. The sequence was collected from a human donor in good health, serving as a control. Sequenced: sorted CD4+, CD8+, or CD8+CD57+ T cells (not recorded which) from PBMCs. The CDR3 DNA reads TGCAGTGCTAGAGGAGGCGGGAGTGGCTACACCTTC. As protein: CSARGGGSGYTF.